The present TCR beta chain was sequenced within a study of T cell repertoires and HLA-DP antigens. Study information: Alloreactive CD4+ T cells targeted HLA-DP on transduced HeLa. Versus self, one alloantigen differed at one groove amino acid, the other at roughly eleven. The donors, ranging 18-to-29 to 60-to-69 years, included a couple of males and one female.

For this clone: What it binds is unknown.

The V end lost 3 bases, the J end lost 2 bases, and 16 bases lay between the germline ends. The CDR3 is made up of 16 amino acids. Germline V gene lookup returns CDR1 ENHRY and CDR2 SYGVKD. Clones were sequenced by immunoSEQ multiplex PCR, and TCRdb holds only the in-frame ones, with some missing. The sample contains around 100,000 clones, 80% to 95% of which appear only once. General study results and limits: Sorted CD137+ cells had clonality roughly 0.41 against both alloantigens, versus about 0.04 pre-culture.

This chain links TRBV10-3 with TRBJ2-5; D is ambiguous. Sample: CD4+ T cells from PBMCs. This TCR derives from a young woman in good health and CMV-seronegative. In DNA, the CDR3 is TGTGCCATCAGTGATCTTTCCCGCGGTACACAAGAGACCCAGTACTTC. Encoded protein: CAISDLSRGTQETQYF.